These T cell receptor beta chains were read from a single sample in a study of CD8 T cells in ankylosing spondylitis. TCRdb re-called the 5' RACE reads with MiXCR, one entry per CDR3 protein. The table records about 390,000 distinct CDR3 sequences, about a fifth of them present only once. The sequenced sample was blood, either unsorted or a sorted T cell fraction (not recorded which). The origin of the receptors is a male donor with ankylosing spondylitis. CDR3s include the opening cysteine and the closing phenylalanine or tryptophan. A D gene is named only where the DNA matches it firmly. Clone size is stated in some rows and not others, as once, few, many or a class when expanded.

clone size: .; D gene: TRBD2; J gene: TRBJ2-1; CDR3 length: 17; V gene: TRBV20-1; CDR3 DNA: TGCAGTGCTAGAGCCCTCTCTTCGGGACTAGGGCGGCATGAGCAGTTCTTC; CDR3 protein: CSARALSSGLGRHEQFF
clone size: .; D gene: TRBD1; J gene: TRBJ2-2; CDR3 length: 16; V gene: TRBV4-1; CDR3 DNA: TGCGCCAGCAGCCATCCATTGGGGACAGAAGGCGGGGAGCTGTTTTTT; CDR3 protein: CASSHPLGTEGGELFF
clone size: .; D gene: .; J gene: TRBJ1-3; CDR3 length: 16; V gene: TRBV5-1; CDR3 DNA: TGCGCCAGCAGCTTTGGTGGCTCGGACAGAGGAAACACCATATATTTT; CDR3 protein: CASSFGGSDRGNTIYF
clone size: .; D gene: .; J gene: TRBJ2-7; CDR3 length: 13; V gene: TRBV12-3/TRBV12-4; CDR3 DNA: TGTGCCAGCAGTTACAGGCCCCCCTACGAGCAGTACTTC; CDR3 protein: CASSYRPPYEQYF
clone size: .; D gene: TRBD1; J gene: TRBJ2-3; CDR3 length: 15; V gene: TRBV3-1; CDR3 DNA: TGTGCCAGCAGCCAAGATGACAGGGACACAGATACGCAGTATTTT; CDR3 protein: CASSQDDRDTDTQYF
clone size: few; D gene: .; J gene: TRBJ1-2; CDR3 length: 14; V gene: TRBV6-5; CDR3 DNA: TGTGCCAGCAGTTCCTTGACAGAGAACTATGGCTACACCTTC; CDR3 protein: CASSSLTENYGYTF
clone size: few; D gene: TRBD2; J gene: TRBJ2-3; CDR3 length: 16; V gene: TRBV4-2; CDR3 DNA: TGTGCCAGCAGCCAAAGGCGGGAGGGCCATGGAGATACGCAGTATTTT; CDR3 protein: CASSQRREGHGDTQYF
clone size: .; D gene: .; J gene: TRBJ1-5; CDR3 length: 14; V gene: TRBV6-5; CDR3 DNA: TGTGCCAGCAGTTACTCCAGATTTAATCAGCCCCAGCATTTT; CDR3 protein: CASSYSRFNQPQHF
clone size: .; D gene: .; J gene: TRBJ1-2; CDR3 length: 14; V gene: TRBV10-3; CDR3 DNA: TGTGCCATCAGTGAGTCGTCGGGGCCAGGCGGCTACACCTTC; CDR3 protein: CAISESSGPGGYTF
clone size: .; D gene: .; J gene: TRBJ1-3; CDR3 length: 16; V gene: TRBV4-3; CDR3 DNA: TGCGCCAGCAGCCAAGGAGGTACGGTTTCTGGAAACACCATATATTTT; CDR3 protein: CASSQGGTVSGNTIYF
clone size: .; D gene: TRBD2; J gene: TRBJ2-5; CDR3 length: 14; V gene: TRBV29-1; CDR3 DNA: TGCAGCGTCAAAATAGCGGGAGGTGGGGAGACCCAGTACTTC; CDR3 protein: CSVKIAGGGETQYF
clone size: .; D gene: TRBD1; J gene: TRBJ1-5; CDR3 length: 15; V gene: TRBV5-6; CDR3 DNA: TGTGCCAGCAGCCTGGGGACAGGGTTTATGCAGCCCCAGCATTTT; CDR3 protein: CASSLGTGFMQPQHF
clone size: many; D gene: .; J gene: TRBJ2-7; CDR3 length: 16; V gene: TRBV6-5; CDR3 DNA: TGTGCCAGCAGTTACTCGGGCGTGTGGGACTCCTACGAGCAGTACTTC; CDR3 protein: CASSYSGVWDSYEQYF
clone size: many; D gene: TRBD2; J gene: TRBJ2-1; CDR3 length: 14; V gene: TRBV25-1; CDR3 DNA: TGTGCCACCAAACTAGCGGGAGAATCCAATGAGCAGTTCTTC; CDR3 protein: CATKLAGESNEQFF
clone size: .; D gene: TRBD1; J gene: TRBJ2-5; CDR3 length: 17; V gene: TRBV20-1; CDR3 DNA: TGCAGTGCTGGGGCGTCCCGGGACAGCCCGTACCAAGAGACCCAGTACTTC; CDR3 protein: CSAGASRDSPYQETQYF
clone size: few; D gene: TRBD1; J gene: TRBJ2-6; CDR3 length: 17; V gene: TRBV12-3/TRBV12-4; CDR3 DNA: TGTGCCAGCGTTGGGGGACAGATGGGCGCCCAGGCCAACGTCCTGACTTTC; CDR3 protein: CASVGGQMGAQANVLTF
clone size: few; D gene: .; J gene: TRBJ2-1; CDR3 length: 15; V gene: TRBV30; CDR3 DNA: TGTGCCTCGGGAGGACAGGTGAGCTCCTACAATGAGCAGTTCTTC; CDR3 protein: CASGGQVSSYNEQFF
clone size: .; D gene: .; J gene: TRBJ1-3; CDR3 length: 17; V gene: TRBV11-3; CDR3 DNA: TGTGCCAGCAGCTTAGGGGGAGTCGGTGCAGTCGGAAACACCATATATTTT; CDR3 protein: CASSLGGVGAVGNTIYF
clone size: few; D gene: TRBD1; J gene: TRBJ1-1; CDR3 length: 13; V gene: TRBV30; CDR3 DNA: TGTGCCTGGAGAAGGGACAGGGGGCGCCCAGCTTTCTTT; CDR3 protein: CAWRRDRGRPAFF
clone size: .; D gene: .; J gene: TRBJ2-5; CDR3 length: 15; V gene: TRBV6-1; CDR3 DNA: TGTGCCAGCAGCCCCTACACAGATCAGGGCGAGACCCAGTACTTC; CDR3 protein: CASSPYTDQGETQYF
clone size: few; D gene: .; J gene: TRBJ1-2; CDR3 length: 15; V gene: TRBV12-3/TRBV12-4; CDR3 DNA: TGTGCCAGCAGGTCGGGGTGGGGGGGCAGCTATGGCTACACCTTC; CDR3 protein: CASRSGWGGSYGYTF
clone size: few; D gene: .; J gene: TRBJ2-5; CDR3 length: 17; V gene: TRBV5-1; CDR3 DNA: TGCGCCAGCAGCCCAGGGCGGAATGGCGGGTCAGGAGAGACCCAGTACTTC; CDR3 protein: CASSPGRNGGSGETQYF
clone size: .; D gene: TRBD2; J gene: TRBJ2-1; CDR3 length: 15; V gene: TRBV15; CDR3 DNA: TGTGCCACCAGAAACGGACTAGCGGGAGTTAATGAGCAGTTCTTC; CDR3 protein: CATRNGLAGVNEQFF
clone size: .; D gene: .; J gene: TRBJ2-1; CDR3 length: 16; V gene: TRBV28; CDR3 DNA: TGTGCCAGCAGTTCCGGGTCGGGGCGGAGCTACAATGAGCAGTTCTTC; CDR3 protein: CASSSGSGRSYNEQFF
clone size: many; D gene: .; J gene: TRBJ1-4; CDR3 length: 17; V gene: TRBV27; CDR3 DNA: TGTGCCAGCAGTTTAAGACCAGGCATCGCAACTAATGAAAAACTGTTTTTT; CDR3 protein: CASSLRPGIATNEKLFF
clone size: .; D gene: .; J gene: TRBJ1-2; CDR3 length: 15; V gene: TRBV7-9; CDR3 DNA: TGTGCCAGCAGCCCCCGACGCACCGCTAACTATGGCTACACCTTC; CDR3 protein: CASSPRRTANYGYTF
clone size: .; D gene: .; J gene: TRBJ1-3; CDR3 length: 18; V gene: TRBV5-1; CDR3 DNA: TGCGCCAGCAGCTTGGGAGGGTTCCTACCTTCCTCTGGAAACACCATATATTTT; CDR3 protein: CASSLGGFLPSSGNTIYF
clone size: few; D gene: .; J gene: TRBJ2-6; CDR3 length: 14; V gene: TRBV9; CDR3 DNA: TGTGCCAGCTGTAGTTCTAATGGGGCCAACGTCCTGACTTTC; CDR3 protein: CASCSSNGANVLTF
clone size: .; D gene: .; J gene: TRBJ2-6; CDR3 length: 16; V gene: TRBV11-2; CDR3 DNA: TGTGCCAGCAGCTCCACACGGAGCTCTGGGGCCAACGTCCTGACTTTC; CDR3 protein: CASSSTRSSGANVLTF
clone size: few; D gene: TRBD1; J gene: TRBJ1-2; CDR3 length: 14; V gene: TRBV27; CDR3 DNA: TGTGCCAGCAGTCCCCGGGACAGGGGGCCTGGCTACACCTTC; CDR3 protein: CASSPRDRGPGYTF
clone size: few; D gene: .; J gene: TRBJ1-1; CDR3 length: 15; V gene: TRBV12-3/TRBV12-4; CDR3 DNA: TGTGCCAGCAGTTTAGTTCCAGAGGAGAGCACTGAAGCTTTCTTT; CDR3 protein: CASSLVPEESTEAFF
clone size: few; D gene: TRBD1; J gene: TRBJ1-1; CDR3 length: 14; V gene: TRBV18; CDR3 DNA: TGTGCCAGCAACAGGGGGGGGCTGAACACTGAAGCTTTCTTT; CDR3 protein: CASNRGGLNTEAFF
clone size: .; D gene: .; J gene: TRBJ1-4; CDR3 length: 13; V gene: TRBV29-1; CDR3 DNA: TGCAGCGCCGGAGGGCAGGGAGGCGAAAAACTGTTTTTT; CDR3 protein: CSAGGQGGEKLFF
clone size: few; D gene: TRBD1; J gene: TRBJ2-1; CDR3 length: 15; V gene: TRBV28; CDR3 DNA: TGTGCCAGCAGCACCCCGGGACAGGGCAGGGTTGAGCAGTTCTTC; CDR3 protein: CASSTPGQGRVEQFF
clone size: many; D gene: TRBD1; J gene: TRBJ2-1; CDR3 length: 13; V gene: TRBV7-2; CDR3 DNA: TGTGCCAGCAACAGGGGGCTTTACAATGAGCAGTTCTTC; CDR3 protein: CASNRGLYNEQFF
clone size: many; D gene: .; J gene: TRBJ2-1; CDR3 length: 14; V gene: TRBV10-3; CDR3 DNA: TGTGCCATCAGGCCTGGCGGCTCCTACAATGAGCAGTTCTTC; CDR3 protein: CAIRPGGSYNEQFF
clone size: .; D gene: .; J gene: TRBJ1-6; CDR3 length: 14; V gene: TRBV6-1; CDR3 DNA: TGTGCCAGCAGGTCCTGGGGCGATAATTCACCCCTCCACTTT; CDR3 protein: CASRSWGDNSPLHF
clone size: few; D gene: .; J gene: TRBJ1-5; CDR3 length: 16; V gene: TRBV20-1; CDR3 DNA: TGCAGTGCTCACCTCCCTGACAGCAGCTTCAATCAGCCCCAGCATTTT; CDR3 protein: CSAHLPDSSFNQPQHF
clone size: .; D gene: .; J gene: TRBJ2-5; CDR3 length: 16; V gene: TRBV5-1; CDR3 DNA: TGCGCCAGCAGCTTGGACACCGGACGTAGCCAGGAGACCCAGTACTTC; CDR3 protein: CASSLDTGRSQETQYF
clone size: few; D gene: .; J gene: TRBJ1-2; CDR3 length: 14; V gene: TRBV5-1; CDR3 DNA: TGCGCCAGCAGCTTGACTCCAGGAGATGATGGCTACACCTTC; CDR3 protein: CASSLTPGDDGYTF
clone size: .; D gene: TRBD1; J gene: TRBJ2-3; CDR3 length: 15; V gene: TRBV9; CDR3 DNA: TGTGCCAGCAGCCAGGCGGACAGGATCACAGATACGCAGTATTTT; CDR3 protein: CASSQADRITDTQYF
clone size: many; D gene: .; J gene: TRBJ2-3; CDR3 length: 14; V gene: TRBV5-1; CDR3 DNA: TGCGCCAGCAGCTGGAGGGGGTCCACAGATACGCAGTATTTT; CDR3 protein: CASSWRGSTDTQYF
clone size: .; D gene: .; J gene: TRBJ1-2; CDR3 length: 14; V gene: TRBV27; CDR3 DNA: TGTGCTTCGACAGCGAGGGTGGGTCGTGGCGGCTACACCTTC; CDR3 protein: CASTARVGRGGYTF
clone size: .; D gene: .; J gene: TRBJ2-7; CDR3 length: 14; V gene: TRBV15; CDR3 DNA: TGTGCCACCAGCAGAGAGGAGGGGCTGTACGAGCAGTACTTC; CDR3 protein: CATSREEGLYEQYF
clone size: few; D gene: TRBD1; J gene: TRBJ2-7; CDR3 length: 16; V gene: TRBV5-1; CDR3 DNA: TGCGCCAGCAGCTGGGAGATGGGACAGGGGTCTCGTGAGCAGTACTTC; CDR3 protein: CASSWEMGQGSREQYF
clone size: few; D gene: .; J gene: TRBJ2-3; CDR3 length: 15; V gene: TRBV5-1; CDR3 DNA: TGCGCCAGCAGCAAGGGACGGGAAACGACAGATACGCAGTATTTT; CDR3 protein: CASSKGRETTDTQYF
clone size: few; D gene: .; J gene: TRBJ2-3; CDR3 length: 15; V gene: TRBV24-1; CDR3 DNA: TGTGCCACCAGTGATTCGGCCAGGGTGGCAGATACGCAGTATTTT; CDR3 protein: CATSDSARVADTQYF
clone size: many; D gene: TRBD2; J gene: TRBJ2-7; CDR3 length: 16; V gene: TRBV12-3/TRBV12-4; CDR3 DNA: TGTGCCAGCAGTTTGGCCGGGACTAGCGTCTCCTACGAGCAGTACTTC; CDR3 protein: CASSLAGTSVSYEQYF
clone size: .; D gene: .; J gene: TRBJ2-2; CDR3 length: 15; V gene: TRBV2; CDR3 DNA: TGTGCCAGCAGTCGGTGGGGGAGTGACACCGGGGAGCTGTTTTTT; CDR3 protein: CASSRWGSDTGELFF
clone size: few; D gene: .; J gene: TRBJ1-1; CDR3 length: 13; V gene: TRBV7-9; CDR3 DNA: TGTGCCAGCAGCTTAGTCACAGACACTGAAGCTTTCTTT; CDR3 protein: CASSLVTDTEAFF
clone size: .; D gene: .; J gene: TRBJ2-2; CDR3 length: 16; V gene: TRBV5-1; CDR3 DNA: TGCGCCAGCAGCTTGGCCTTTCAGGGGAACACCGGGGAGCTGTTTTTT; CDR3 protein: CASSLAFQGNTGELFF
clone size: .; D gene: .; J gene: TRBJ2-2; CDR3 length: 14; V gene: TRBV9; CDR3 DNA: TGTGCCAGCAGCCCCCTACTGGACACCGGGGAGCTGTTTTTT; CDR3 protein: CASSPLLDTGELFF
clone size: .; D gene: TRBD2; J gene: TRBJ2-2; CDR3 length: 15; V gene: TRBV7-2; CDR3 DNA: TGTGCCAGCAGCTTTCTAGCGGGAGCAAACGGGGAGCTGTTTTTT; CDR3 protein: CASSFLAGANGELFF
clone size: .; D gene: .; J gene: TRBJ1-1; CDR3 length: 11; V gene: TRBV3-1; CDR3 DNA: TGTGCCAGCAGCCTTTACACTGAAGCTTTCTTT; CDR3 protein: CASSLYTEAFF
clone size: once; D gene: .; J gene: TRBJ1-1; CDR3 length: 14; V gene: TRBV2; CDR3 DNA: TGTGCCAGCAGTGGGGAACTTTTGAACACTGAAGCTTTCTTT; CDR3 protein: CASSGELLNTEAFF
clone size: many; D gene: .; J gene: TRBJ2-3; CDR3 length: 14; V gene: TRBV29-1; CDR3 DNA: TGCAGCTTCTTGGGTCGTATGCCGGGAGATACGCAGTATTTT; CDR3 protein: CSFLGRMPGDTQYF
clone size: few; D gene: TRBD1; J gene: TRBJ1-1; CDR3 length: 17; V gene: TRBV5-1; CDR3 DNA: TGCGCCAGCAGCGTCCGGGACAGGGGGCTCGTGAACACTGAAGCTTTCTTT; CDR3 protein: CASSVRDRGLVNTEAFF
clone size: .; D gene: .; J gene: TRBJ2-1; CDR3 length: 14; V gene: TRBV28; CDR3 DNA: TGTGCCAGCAGTCCCCCCGACCCCTACAATGAGCAGTTCTTC; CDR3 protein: CASSPPDPYNEQFF
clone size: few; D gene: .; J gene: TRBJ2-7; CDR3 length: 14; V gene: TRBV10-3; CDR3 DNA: TGTGCCATCAGTGAAGACAGGGACTCTTACGAGCAGTACTTC; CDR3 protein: CAISEDRDSYEQYF
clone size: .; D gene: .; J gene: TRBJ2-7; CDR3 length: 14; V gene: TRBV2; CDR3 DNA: TGTGCCAGCAGCGACTACAGGGTGACCTACGAGCAGTACTTC; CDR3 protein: CASSDYRVTYEQYF